The rows below give T cell receptor beta chains drawn from one sample of a study of monozygotic twins with inflammatory bowel disease. TCRdb re-called the 5' RACE reads and shows each CDR3 protein once, DNA omitted. The sample's table shows approximately 420,000 distinct CDR3 sequences. The sample taken for sequencing was blood. The receptors come from a human donor with ulcerative colitis or Crohn's disease, or a healthy co-twin of an affected twin (not recorded which). Both conserved end residues are part of each CDR3.

>14|TRBV29-1|TRBJ2-1
CSVDLGYRNNEQFF
>20|TRBV5-1|TRBJ2-7
CASSLRGPGTGGLGSYEQYF
>14|TRBV12-3/TRBV12-4|TRBJ2-2
CASREAGNTGELFF
>15|TRBV11-2|TRBJ2-1
CASSLDWVRDNEQFF
>14|TRBV5-1|TRBJ2-1
CASSLGGEYNEQFF
>20|TRBV12-3/TRBV12-4|TRBJ1-1
CASSLGPGQGAGLERTEAFF
>16|TRBV7-9|TRBJ2-4
CASSFGRTSGMGFQYF
>13|TRBV11-3|TRBJ2-1
CASSPTGGVEQFF
>15|TRBV20-1|TRBJ1-1
CSARRRFGKNTEAFF
>13|TRBV7-6|TRBJ2-7
CASARQGPYEQYF
>16|TRBV7-2|TRBJ2-7
CASSRTGGLLKDEQYF
>13|TRBV7-2|TRBJ2-1
CASRGQVYNEQFF
>13|TRBV6-1|TRBJ1-1
CASIQTLHTEAFF
>15|TRBV28|TRBJ1-5
CASSNSGDGNQPQHF
>18|TRBV11-1|TRBJ2-1
CASSFGLAGGPSYNEQFF
>19|TRBV12-3/TRBV12-4|TRBJ2-7
CASSFLPGQGEGGNYEQYF
>15|TRBV27|TRBJ2-1
CASSQPGIPYNEQFF
>18|TRBV7-3|TRBJ2-2
CASSLGPSGRSSAGELFF
>15|TRBV27|TRBJ1-2
CASSPHPGTVDGYTF
>13|TRBV6-1|TRBJ1-1
CASSSDVRTEAFF
>11|TRBV10-3|TRBJ2-5
CAISNLETQYF
>15|TRBV7-8|TRBJ2-1
CASTLKGGHNNEQFF
>16|TRBV24-1|TRBJ2-7
CATRGAPGQGGDEQYF
>14|TRBV20-1|TRBJ2-3
CSASVGQREYTQYF
>16|TRBV11-2|TRBJ2-2
CASSFESYANTGELFF
>12|TRBV12-3/TRBV12-4|TRBJ1-2
CASRSDAYGYTF
>15|TRBV15|TRBJ2-2
CATSRDRANTGELFF
>15|TRBV2|TRBJ2-7
CASREDRGRTYEQYF
>13|TRBV29-1|TRBJ1-5
CSVEGQGDQPQHF
>15|TRBV5-1|TRBJ1-3
CASSLPSSSGNTIYF
>14|TRBV28|TRBJ2-2
CASSLLQPTGELFF